The present TCR beta chain was sequenced within a study of CD8 T cells in ankylosing spondylitis. Overall study results and limits: Matched synovial fluid from ankylosing spondylitis patients was reported to be enriched for disease-linked clones. Before this, some motif variants had been reported in reactive arthritis synovial fluid and blood. Seemingly distinctive of ankylosing spondylitis blood was a TCR beta motif formed by eight highly homologous variants.

Germline V gene data show CDR1 as MNHEY and CDR2 as SMNVEV (reference sequence). The CDR3 totals 13 residues. With 5 bases removed from V and 2 bases from J, the gap between germline ends came to 10 bases. This clonotype appeared many times. The antigen remains unidentified. As the method for making TCR beta libraries, quantitative 5'-RACE with molecular barcodes was used. MiXCR, applied by TCRdb to the 5' RACE reads, yields one record per CDR3 protein. The table lists 250,000 to 400,000 distinct CDR3 sequences, under 14% of them singletons. The J gene is TRBJ2-7, the V gene TRBV27; tentatively, D is TRBD1 (6 bases). Specimen: blood, either unsorted or a sorted T cell fraction (not recorded which). This receptor was taken from a female donor with ankylosing spondylitis or in good health (not recorded which). CDR3 nucleotide sequence: TGTGCCAGCAGTAACAGGGACCCCTACGAGCAGTACTTC. This translates into CASSNRDPYEQYF.